The 18 T cell receptor beta chains below were found in one sample sequenced in a study of T cell responses to AZD1222 COVID-19 vaccine. This table comes from immunoSEQ multiplex PCR, and its TCRdb copy is limited to in-frame clones, with some not included. The sample comprises roughly 150,000 clones, about 90% of which are singletons, and around 6.3% rests with the top ten. The material was peripheral blood, obtained 28 days after the second AZD1222 dose. The receptors derive from an adult who received the AZD1222 COVID-19 vaccine.

The V gene is TRBV2, the J gene TRBJ1-5; TRBD1 matches 12 bases. The trim removed 8 bases at V and 1 base at J, leaving 12 bases unmatched. Germline V lookup: CDR1 SNHLY, CDR2 FYNNEI. The CDR3 sequence is 18 residues long. The CDR3 is CASSRSGTGGMSNQPQHF. CDR3 nucleotide sequence: TGTGCCAGCTCCCGTTCAGGGACAGGGGGCATGAGCAATCAGCCCCAGCATTTT. Combining the CDR3 with reference TRBV2 and TRBJ1-5 gives the whole variable domain EPEVTQTPSHQVTQMGQEVILRCVPISNHLYFYWYRQILGQKVEFLVSFYNNEISEKSEIFDDQFSVERPDGSNFTLKIRSTKLEDSAMYFCASSRSGTGGMSNQPQHFGDGTRLSIL.

V and J are TRBV7-2 and TRBJ1-5, with D possibly being TRBD1 (5 bases). Germline-derived CDR1 and CDR2 are SGHTA and FQGNSA. V was cut by 2 bases and J by 4 bases, with 9 bases left in between. This CDR3 region has 14 residues. The CDR3 loop reads CASSLMKGNQPQHF. The CDR3 nucleotides read TGTGCCAGCAGCTTAATGAAGGGGAATCAGCCCCAGCATTTT. The whole variable domain, filled in from reference TRBV7-2 and TRBJ1-5, reads GAGVSQSPSNKVTEKGKDVELRCDPISGHTALYWYRQSLGQGLEFLIYFQGNSAPDKSGLPSDRFSAERTGGSVSTLTIQRTQQEDSAVYLCASSLMKGNQPQHFGDGTRLSIL.

CDR3 amino acids: CATDMANAQYF. The CDR3, as DNA: TGTGCCACCGATATGGCCAACGCGCAGTATTTT. The rearrangement joins TRBV7-9 to TRBJ2-3; D not certain. Per the germline V gene, CDR1 is SEHNR and CDR2 is FQNEAQ (reference sequence). The V end was cut by 10 bases, the J end by 10 bases, with 15 bases between. The CDR3 sequence is 11 residues long. Combining the CDR3 with reference TRBV7-9 and TRBJ2-3 gives the whole variable domain DTGVSQNPRHKITKRGQNVTFRCDPISEHNRLYWYRQTLGQGPEFLTYFQNEAQLEKSRLLSDRFSAERPKGSFSTLEIQRTEQGDSAMYLCATDMANAQYFGPGTRLTVL.

The chain is built from TRBV28 and TRBJ1-2; no clear D gene. The length of the CDR3 is 13 residues. Germline CDR1 reads MDHEN; CDR2 reads SYDVKM. The V gene lost 5 bases and the J gene lost 4 bases, with 11 bases spanning the gap. Here the CDR3 reads CASSPDMSYGYTF. The CDR3 bases are TGTGCCAGCAGTCCCGACATGAGCTATGGCTACACCTTC.

The chain links TRBV12-3 or TRBV12-4 to TRBJ2-7; TRBD2 agrees at 8 bases. The CDR3 has 13 amino acids. V was pared by 8 bases and J by 0 bases, with 3 bases of the junction left unmatched. CDR3: CASRTSGSYEQYF. The CDR3 region has the DNA TGTGCCAGCCGTACTAGCGGCTCCTACGAGCAGTACTTC.

The chain joins TRBV7-2 to TRBJ2-7; 8 positions match TRBD1. V was clipped by 5 bases and J by 3 bases; unmatched bases: 6. The CDR3 sequence is 14 residues long. Germline V gives CDR1 SGHTA, CDR2 FQGNSA. DNA for the CDR3: TGTGCCAGCAGCCCAAGGACAGGGATCTACGAGCAGTACTTC. Its translation is CASSPRTGIYEQYF.

CDR3 sequence (DNA): TGCAGCGTTGCTGTGGGAGGGGTTAACACCGGGGAGCTGTTTTTT. Encoded protein: CSVAVGGVNTGELFF. The V call is TRBV29-1, the J call TRBJ2-2, with 7 nucleotides matching TRBD2. There are 15 residues in the CDR3. V shed 4 bases and J 2 bases; nucleotides not matched to a gene: 7. From germline, CDR1 is SQVTM and CDR2 ANQGSEA.

This clone was observed a handful of times. This chain connects TRBV28 to TRBJ1-2, with D unclear. The V gene lost 2 bases and the J gene lost 10 bases, with 8 bases spanning the gap. There are 11 residues in the CDR3. Germline-derived CDR1 and CDR2 are MDHEN and SYDVKM. CDR3 protein: CASSLRNDYTF. CDR3 nucleotide sequence: TGTGCCAGCAGTTTAAGGAATGACTACACCTTC.

V gene TRBV7-2 combines with J gene TRBJ2-7, with D perhaps TRBD2 (5 bases). The CDR3 has 14 residues. V lost 6 bases and J 6 bases, leaving 18 bases between the germline ends. Germline CDR1 SGHTA, CDR2 FQGNSA. The CDR3 sequence is CASSLGQPAGEQYF. The CDR3 DNA sequence: TGTGCCAGCAGTCTGGGCCAACCGGCGGGCGAGCAGTACTTC.

The V call is TRBV19, the J call TRBJ2-2; TRBD2 agrees at 7 bases. The CDR3 runs to 15 residues. The ends lost 4 bases at V and 7 bases at J; junction bases unmatched: 9. Per germline, CDR1 LNHDA and CDR2 SQIVND (reference sequence). The CDR3: CASSKTAGRVGELFF. CDR3 DNA sequence: TGTGCCAGTAGTAAGACAGCAGGGAGGGTCGGGGAGCTGTTTTTT.

The chain has TRBV7-2 and TRBJ1-3; D call uncertain. CDR1 and CDR2 from the germline V gene are SGHTA and FQGNSA. This CDR3 is 17 amino acids long. V dropped 2 bases and J dropped 2 bases, with 16 bases sitting between them. CDR3 nucleotides: TGTGCCAGCAGCTTAAAGGGTTTACCGGGTCCTGGAAACACCATATATTTT. It is translated as CASSLKGLPGPGNTIYF.

V usage is TRBV5-6 and J usage is TRBJ1-3; D might be TRBD1 (5 bases). With 10 bases removed from V and 1 base from J, the gap between germline ends came to 21 bases. The CDR3 is made up of 16 amino acids. The V gene's germline CDR1 is SGHDT and CDR2 YYEEEE. CDR3: CASRLTGEWSGNTIYF. The CDR3 DNA sequence: TGTGCCTCCAGATTGACGGGGGAATGGTCTGGAAACACCATATATTTT.

This clone was detected only once. The chain links TRBV19 to TRBJ1-5; 7 nucleotides line up with TRBD1. The CDR3 is made up of 15 amino acids. Looked up from germline, CDR1 is LNHDA and CDR2 is SQIVND (reference sequence). The trim removed 7 bases at V and 3 bases at J, leaving 9 bases unmatched. The DNA for the CDR3 is TGTGCCAGTACCAGGGGGGGCAGTATCAATCAGCCCCAGCATTTT. As protein: CASTRGGSINQPQHF.

J is TRBJ2-7 and V is TRBV10-3, with 9 bases that match TRBD1. CDR1 is ENHRY, CDR2 SYGVKD, per germline. This CDR3 is 14 amino acids long. J lost 5 bases, V lost 5 bases, and 7 bases had no gene match. CDR3 sequence (DNA): TGTGCCATCAGTTTAGGACAGGGGAAGAACGAGCAGTACTTC. Translating it yields CAISLGQGKNEQYF.

This chain uses TRBV11-3 with TRBJ2-7; D gene unclear. V was trimmed by 9 bases and J by 2 bases, leaving 17 bases between them. This CDR3 contains 14 residues. Germline-derived CDR1 and CDR2 are SGHNT and YENEEA. CDR3 protein: CASPRSVTTYEQYF. The CDR3 region has the DNA TGTGCCAGTCCAAGGTCGGTTACGACCTACGAGCAGTACTTC.

This CDR3 is CASSLRGTLSYNEQFF. The CDR3 coding sequence is TGTGCCAGCAGCTTACGGGGGACTCTCTCCTACAATGAGCAGTTCTTC. V usage is TRBV7-2 and J usage is TRBJ2-1; weak D call: TRBD2 (6 bases). The V gene's germline CDR1 is SGHTA and CDR2 FQGNSA. This CDR3 spans 16 amino acids. The ends were cut back, 2 bases at V and 0 bases at J, with 11 bases in the middle.

The V gene is TRBV12-3 or TRBV12-4, the J gene TRBJ1-6, with 7 bases fitting TRBD1. The CDR3 is 13 amino acids. Germline trimming cut 7 bases from V and 10 bases from J; bases unmatched to any gene: 7. The CDR3 sequence is CASKPTGRSPLHF. The CDR3 DNA reads as TGTGCCAGCAAACCGACAGGGCGATCACCCCTCCACTTT.

This rearrangement joins TRBV27 to TRBJ2-7; possibly TRBD2 for D (6 bases). Germline CDR1 and CDR2: MNHEY and SMNVEV (reference sequence). The CDR3 runs to 15 residues. V lost 6 bases and J lost 0, with 15 bases in between. CDR3 coding DNA: TGTGCCAGCAGGGACGGAGGGATGACCTCCTACGAGCAGTACTTC. It yields the protein CASRDGGMTSYEQYF.